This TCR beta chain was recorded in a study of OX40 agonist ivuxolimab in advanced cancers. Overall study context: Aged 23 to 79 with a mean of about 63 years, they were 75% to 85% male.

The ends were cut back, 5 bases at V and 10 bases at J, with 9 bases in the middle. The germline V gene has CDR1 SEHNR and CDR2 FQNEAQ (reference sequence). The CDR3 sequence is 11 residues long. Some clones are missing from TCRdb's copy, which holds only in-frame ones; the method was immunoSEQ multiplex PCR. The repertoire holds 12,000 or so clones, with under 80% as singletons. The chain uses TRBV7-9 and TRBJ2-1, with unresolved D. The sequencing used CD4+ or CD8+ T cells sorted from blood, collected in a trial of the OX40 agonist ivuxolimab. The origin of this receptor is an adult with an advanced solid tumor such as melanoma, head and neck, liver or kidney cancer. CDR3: CASSPLWEQFF. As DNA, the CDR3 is TGTGCCAGCAGCCCTCTCTGGGAGCAGTTCTTC.